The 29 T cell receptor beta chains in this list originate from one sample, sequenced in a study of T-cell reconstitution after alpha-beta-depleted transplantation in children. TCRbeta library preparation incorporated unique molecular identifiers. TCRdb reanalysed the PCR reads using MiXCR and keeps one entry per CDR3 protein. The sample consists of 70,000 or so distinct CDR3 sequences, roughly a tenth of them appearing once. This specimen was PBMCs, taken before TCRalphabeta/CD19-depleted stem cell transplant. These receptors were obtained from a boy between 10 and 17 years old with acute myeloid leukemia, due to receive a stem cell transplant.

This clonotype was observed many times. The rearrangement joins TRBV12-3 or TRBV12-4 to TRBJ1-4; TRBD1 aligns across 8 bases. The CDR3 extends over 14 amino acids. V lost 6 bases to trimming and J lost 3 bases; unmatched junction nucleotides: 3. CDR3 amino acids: CASSRDRSNEKLFF. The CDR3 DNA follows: TGTGCCAGCAGCCGGGACAGGTCTAATGAAAAACTGTTTTTT.

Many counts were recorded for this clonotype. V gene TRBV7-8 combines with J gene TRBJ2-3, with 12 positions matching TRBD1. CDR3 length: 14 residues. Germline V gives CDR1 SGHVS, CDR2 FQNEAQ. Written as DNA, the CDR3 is TGTGCTTGGGGACAGGGGGCTTTTTCAGATACGCAGTATTTT. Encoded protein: CAWGQGAFSDTQYF.

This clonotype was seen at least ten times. CDR3 coding DNA: TGCGCCAGCAGCTTGGTGGGGGCGGGAGATGAAAAACTGTTTTTT. This translates into CASSLVGAGDEKLFF. The chain is built from TRBV5-1 and TRBJ1-4; TRBD1 might be the D (6 bases). The V gene lost 0 bases and the J gene lost 6 bases, with 12 bases spanning the gap. This CDR3 region has 15 residues. Per the germline V gene, CDR1 is SGHRS and CDR2 is YFSETQ.

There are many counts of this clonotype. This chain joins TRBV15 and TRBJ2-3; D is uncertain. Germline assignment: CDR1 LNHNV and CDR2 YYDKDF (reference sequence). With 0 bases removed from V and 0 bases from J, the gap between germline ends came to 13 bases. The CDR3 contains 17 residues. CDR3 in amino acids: CATSRDYSFTSTDTQYF. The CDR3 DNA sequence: TGTGCCACCAGCAGAGATTATAGCTTCACTAGCACAGATACGCAGTATTTT.

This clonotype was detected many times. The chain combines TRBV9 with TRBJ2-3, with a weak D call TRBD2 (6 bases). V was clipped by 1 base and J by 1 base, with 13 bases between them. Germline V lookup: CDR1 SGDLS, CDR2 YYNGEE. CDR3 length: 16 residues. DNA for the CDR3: TGTGCCAGCAGCGTACTCGAGGGAGGAGGCACAGATACGCAGTATTTT. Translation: CASSVLEGGGTDTQYF.

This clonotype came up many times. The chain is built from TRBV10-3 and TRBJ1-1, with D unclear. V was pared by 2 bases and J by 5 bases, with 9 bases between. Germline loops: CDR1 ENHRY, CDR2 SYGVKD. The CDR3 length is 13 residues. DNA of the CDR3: TGTGCCATCAGTGAGATCGGGGATACTGAAGCTTTCTTT. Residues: CAISEIGDTEAFF.

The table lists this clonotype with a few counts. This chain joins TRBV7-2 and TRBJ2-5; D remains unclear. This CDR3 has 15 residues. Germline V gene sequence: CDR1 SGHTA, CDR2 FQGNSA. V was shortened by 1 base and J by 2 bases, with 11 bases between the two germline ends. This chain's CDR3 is CASSLDQGRQETQYF. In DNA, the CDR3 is TGTGCCAGCAGCTTAGATCAAGGGCGGCAAGAGACCCAGTACTTC.

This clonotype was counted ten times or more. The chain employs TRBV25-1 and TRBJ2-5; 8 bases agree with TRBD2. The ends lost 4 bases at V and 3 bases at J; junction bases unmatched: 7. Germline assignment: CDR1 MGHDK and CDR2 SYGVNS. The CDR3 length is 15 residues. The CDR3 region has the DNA TGTGCCAGCAGTGGTCCCCGGGGGGGGGAAGAGACCCAGTACTTC. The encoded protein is CASSGPRGGEETQYF.

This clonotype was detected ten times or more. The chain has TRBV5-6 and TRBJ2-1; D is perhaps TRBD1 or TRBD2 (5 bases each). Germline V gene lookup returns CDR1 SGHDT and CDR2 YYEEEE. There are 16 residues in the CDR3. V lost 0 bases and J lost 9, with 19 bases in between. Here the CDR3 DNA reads TGTGCCAGCAGCTTGGGGGCATGGGGGTTAGGTGGTGAGCAGTTCTTC. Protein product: CASSLGAWGLGGEQFF.

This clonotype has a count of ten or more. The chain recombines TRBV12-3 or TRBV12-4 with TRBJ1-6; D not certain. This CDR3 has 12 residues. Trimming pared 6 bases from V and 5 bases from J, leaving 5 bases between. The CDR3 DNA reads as TGTGCCAGCAGCTTTGATAATTCACCCCTCCACTTT. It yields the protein CASSFDNSPLHF.

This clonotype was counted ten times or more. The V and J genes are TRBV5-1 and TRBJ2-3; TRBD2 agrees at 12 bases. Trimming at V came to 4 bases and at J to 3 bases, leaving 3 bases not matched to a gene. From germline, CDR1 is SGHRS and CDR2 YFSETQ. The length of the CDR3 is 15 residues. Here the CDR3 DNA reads TGCGCCAGCAGCCCTAGCGGGGGGGCAACAGATACGCAGTATTTT. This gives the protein CASSPSGGATDTQYF.

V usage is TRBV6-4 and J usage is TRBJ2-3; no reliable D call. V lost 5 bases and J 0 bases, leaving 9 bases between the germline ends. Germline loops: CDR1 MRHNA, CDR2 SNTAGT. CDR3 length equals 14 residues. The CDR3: CASSQKSSTDTQYF. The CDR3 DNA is TGTGCCAGCAGTCAGAAGTCTAGCACAGATACGCAGTATTTT.

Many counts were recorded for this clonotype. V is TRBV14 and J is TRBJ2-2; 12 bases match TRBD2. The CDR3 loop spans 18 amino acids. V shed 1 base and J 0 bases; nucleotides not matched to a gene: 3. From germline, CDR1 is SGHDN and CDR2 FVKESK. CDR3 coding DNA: TGTGCCAGCAGCCAAGCCCTAGCGGGGGGGTCGAACACCGGGGAGCTGTTTTTT. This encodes CASSQALAGGSNTGELFF.

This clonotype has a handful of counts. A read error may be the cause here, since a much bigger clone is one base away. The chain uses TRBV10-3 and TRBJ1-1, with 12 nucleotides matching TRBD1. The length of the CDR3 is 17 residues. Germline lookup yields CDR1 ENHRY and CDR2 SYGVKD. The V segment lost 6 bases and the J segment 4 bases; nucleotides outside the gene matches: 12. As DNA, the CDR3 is TGTGCCATCAGGCTGAGGGGACAGGGGGCGCATGGCACTGAAGCTTTCTTT. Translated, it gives CAIRLRGQGAHGTEAFF.

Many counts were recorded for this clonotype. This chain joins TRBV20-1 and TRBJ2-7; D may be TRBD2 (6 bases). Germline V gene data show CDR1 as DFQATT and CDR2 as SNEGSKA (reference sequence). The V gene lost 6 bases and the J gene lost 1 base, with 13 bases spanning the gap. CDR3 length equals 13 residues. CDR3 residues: CSASPGVSYEQYF. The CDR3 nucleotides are TGCAGTGCGTCCCCGGGAGTGTCCTACGAGCAGTACTTC.

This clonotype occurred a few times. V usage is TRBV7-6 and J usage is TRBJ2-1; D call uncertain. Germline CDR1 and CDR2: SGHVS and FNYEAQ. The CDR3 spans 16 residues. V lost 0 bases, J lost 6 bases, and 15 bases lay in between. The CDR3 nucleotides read TGTGCCAGCAGCTTAGCCCCCGGACCGGACCTCAATGAGCAGTTCTTC. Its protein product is CASSLAPGPDLNEQFF.

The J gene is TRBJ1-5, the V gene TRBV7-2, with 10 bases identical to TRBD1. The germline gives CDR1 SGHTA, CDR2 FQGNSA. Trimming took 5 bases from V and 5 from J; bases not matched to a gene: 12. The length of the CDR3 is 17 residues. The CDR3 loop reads CASSQRHTGTGDQPQHF. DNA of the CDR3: TGTGCCAGCAGCCAGAGACACACCGGGACAGGGGATCAGCCCCAGCATTTT.

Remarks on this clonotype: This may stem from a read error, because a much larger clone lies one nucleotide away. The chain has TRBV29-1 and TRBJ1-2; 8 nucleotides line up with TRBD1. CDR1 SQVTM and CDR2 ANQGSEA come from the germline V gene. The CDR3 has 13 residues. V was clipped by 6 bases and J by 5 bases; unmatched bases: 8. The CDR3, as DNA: TGCAGCGTGTCGGACAGGGTAGGTTATGGCTACACCTTC. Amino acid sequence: CSVSDRVGYGYTF.

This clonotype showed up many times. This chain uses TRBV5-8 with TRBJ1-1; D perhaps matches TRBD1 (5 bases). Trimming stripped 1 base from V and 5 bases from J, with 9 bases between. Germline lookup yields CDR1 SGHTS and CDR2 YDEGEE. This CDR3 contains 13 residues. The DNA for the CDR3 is TGTGCCAGCAGCTTGCCAGGGTGGACTGAAGCTTTCTTT. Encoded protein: CASSLPGWTEAFF. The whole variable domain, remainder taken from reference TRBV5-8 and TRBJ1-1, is EAGVTQSPTHLIKTRGQQATLRCSPISGHTSVYWYQQALGLGLQFLLWYDEGEERNRGNFPPRFSGRQFPNYSSELNVNALELEDSALYLCASSLPGWTEAFFGQGTRLTVV.

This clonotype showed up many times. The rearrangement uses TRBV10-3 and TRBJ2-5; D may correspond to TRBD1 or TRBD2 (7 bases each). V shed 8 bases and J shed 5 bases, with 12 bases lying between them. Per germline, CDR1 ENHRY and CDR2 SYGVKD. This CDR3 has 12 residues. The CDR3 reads CAIGQGGETQYF. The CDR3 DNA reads TGTGCCATCGGTCAGGGGGGGGAGACCCAGTACTTC.

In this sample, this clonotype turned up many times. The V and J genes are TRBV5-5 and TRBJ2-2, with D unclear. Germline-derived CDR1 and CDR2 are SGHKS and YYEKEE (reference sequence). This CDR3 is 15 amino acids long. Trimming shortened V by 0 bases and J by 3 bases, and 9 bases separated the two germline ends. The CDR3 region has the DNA TGTGCCAGCAGCTTGGAAGGTCTCTACACCGGGGAGCTGTTTTTT. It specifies CASSLEGLYTGELFF.

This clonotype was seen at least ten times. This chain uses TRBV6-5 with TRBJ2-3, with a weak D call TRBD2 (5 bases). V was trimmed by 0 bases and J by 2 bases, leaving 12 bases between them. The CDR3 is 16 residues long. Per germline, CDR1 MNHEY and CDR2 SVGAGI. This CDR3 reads CASSYSRTGYTDTQYF. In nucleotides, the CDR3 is TGTGCCAGCAGTTACTCTCGGACTGGGTACACAGATACGCAGTATTTT.

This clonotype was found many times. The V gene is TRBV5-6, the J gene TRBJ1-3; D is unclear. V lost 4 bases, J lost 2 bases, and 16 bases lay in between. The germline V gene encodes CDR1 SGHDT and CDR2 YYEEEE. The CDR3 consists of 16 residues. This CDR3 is CASSPGGGMPGNTIYF. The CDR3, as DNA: TGTGCCAGCAGCCCGGGAGGAGGGATGCCTGGAAACACCATATATTTT. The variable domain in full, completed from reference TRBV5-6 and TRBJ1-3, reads DAGVTQSPTHLIKTRGQQVTLRCSPKSGHDTVSWYQQALGQGPQFIFQYYEEEERQRGNFPDRFSGHQFPNYSSELNVNALLLGDSALYLCASSPGGGMPGNTIYFGEGSWLTVV.

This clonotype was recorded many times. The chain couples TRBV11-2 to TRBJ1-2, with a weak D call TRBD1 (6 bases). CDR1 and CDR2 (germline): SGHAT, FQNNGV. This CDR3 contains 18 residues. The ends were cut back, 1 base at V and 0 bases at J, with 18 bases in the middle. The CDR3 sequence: CASSLVSLGAPSNYGYTF. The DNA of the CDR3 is TGTGCCAGCAGCTTAGTCTCACTGGGGGCACCCTCTAACTATGGCTACACCTTC.

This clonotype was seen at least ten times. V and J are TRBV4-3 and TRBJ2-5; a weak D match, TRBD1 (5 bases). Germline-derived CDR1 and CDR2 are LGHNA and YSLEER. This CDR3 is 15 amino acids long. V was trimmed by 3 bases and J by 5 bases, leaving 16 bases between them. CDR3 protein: CASSQNTDSSETQYF. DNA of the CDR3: TGCGCCAGCAGCCAGAACACCGACAGCTCCGAGACCCAGTACTTC.

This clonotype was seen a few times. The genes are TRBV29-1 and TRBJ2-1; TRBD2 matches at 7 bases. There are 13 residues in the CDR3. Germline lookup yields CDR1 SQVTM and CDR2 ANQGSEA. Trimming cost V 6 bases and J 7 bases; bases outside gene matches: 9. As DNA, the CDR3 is TGCAGCGTGCTTAGCGGGTTGGAGAATGAGCAGTTCTTC. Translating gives CSVLSGLENEQFF.

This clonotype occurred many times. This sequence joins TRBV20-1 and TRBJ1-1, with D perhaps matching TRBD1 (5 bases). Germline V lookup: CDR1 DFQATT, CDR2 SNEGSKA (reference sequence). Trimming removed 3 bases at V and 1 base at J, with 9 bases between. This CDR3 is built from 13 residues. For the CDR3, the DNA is TGCAGTGCTAGTCGCGGGGGGAACACTGAAGCTTTCTTT. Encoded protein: CSASRGGNTEAFF.

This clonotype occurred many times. The CDR3 DNA reads as TGTGCCAGCAGGGACACGGGACTAGCGGGGGGCGAAGCCAAAAACATTCAGTACTTC. Translated, it gives CASRDTGLAGGEAKNIQYF. The chain uses TRBV11-2 and TRBJ2-4; TRBD2 matches 15 bases. The V gene end was trimmed by 6 bases and the J gene end by 0 bases; junction bases not matched to a gene: 9. This CDR3 comprises 19 residues. Per germline, CDR1 SGHAT and CDR2 FQNNGV.

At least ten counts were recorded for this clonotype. For the CDR3, the DNA is TGCGCCAGCAGCCAAGAGTGGACTAGCGGACCCTTGGGGCATACGCAGTATTTT. Protein sequence: CASSQEWTSGPLGHTQYF. The chain combines TRBV4-1 with TRBJ2-3; 10 positions match TRBD2. Germline assignment: CDR1 MGHRA and CDR2 YSYEKL. V lost 0 bases, J lost 7 bases, and 13 bases stayed unmatched. The CDR3 spans 18 residues.